Presented here are 20 T cell receptor beta chains from one specimen sequenced in a study of blood T cell repertoires in COVID-19. Clones were read by immunoSEQ multiplex PCR, and TCRdb kept only the in-frame ones, dropping some. Of some 270,000 clones in the sample, 75% to 85% were seen once. Sequencing was done on a sample of PBMCs or T cells enriched from blood (not recorded which). The origin of the receptors is a woman in her 50s with acute COVID-19.

The chain employs TRBV11-1 and TRBJ1-5, with 10 bases lining up with TRBD1. This CDR3 is 14 amino acids long. With V trimmed by 1 base and J by 6 bases, 0 bases remained unmatched. The germline V gene encodes CDR1 SGHAT and CDR2 FQDESV (reference sequence). CDR3 sequence: CASSLGTGGQPQHF. CDR3 bases: TGTGCCAGCAGCTTAGGGACAGGGGGTCAGCCCCAGCATTTT.

The gene calls are TRBV4-3 and TRBJ2-1; 9 nucleotides agree with TRBD2. The CDR3 is made up of 16 amino acids. Germline CDR1 is LGHNA and CDR2 is YSLEER. V dropped 0 bases and J dropped 3; count of bases not matched to a gene: 3. The CDR3 protein is CASSQDPSGVYNEQFF. The CDR3 nucleotides read TGCGCCAGCAGCCAAGACCCTAGCGGGGTCTACAATGAGCAGTTCTTC.

The V call is TRBV23-1, the J call TRBJ2-3; D not certain. TRBV23-1 is marked as an open reading frame, function uncertain. V was cut by 2 bases and J by 2 bases, with 8 bases left in between. The CDR3 consists of 14 residues. This chain's CDR3 is CASSQGHNTDTQYF. CDR3 nucleotides: TGCGCCAGCAGTCAAGGGCACAACACAGATACGCAGTATTTT.

This clone occurred once. The gene calls are TRBV18 and TRBJ1-3, with 7 nucleotides matching TRBD1. The germline V gene has CDR1 KGHSH and CDR2 LQKENI. CDR3 length equals 14 residues. The J segment lost 3 bases and the V segment lost 4 bases, leaving 3 bases of the junction unmatched. CDR3 in amino acids: CASSLGTDGNTIYF. CDR3 DNA sequence: TGTGCCAGCTCACTCGGGACAGATGGAAACACCATATATTTT.

For the CDR3, the DNA is TGTGCCAGCAGTCCGGGAATAAGTGCCACTGAAGCTTTCTTT. This translates into CASSPGISATEAFF. The chain is built from TRBV6-5 and TRBJ1-1; D gene ambiguous. Germline V lookup: CDR1 MNHEY, CDR2 SVGAGI. The V end was cut by 5 bases, the J end by 4 bases, with 14 bases between. This CDR3 region has 14 residues.

The chain is built from TRBV30 and TRBJ1-6; D not resolved. The CDR3 is 14 residues long. V lost 1 base, J lost 5 bases, and 9 bases lay in between. CDR1 is GTSNPN and CDR2 is SVGIG in the germline V gene (reference sequence). In DNA, the CDR3 is TGTGCCTGGAGTGAAGCGGGTAATAATTCACCCCTCCACTTT. Translated, it gives CAWSEAGNNSPLHF. The variable domain in full, completed from reference TRBV30 and TRBJ1-6, reads SQTIHQWPATLVQPVGSPLSLECTVEGTSNPNLYWYRQAAGRGLQLLFYSVGIGQISSEVPQNLSASRPQDRQFILSSKKLLLSDSGFYLCAWSEAGNNSPLHFGNGTRLTVT.

The chain uses TRBV6-5 and TRBJ1-1; the match to TRBD1 covers 8 bases. After removal of 6 bases from V and 4 bases from J, the junction contained 4 bases not matched to a gene. From germline, CDR1 is MNHEY and CDR2 SVGAGI. The CDR3 length is 13 residues. CDR3: CASRRQGPTEAFF. In nucleotides, the CDR3 is TGTGCCAGCAGGAGACAGGGGCCCACTGAAGCTTTCTTT.

The chain has TRBV19 and TRBJ2-3; TRBD1 might be the D (6 bases). Germline V gives CDR1 LNHDA, CDR2 SQIVND (reference sequence). The CDR3 covers 15 residues. Trimming removed 5 bases at V and 5 bases at J, with 17 bases between. DNA of the CDR3: TGTGCCAGTAGTTCTGACAGGCTACGGGGAGATACGCAGTATTTT. Residues: CASSSDRLRGDTQYF.

V usage is TRBV6-6 and J usage is TRBJ1-1, with 8 positions matching TRBD1. The V gene end was trimmed by 6 bases and the J gene end by 7 bases; junction bases not matched to a gene: 10. The CDR3 loop spans 14 amino acids. Germline values: CDR1 MNHNY, CDR2 SVGAGI (reference sequence). The CDR3 coding sequence is TGTGCCAGCAGCACCGGGACAGGTTCTTTTGAAGCTTTCTTT. The encoded protein is CASSTGTGSFEAFF.

This chain joins TRBV7-9 and TRBJ1-1; a weak D match, TRBD1 (5 bases). V was pared by 1 base and J by 2 bases, with 11 bases between. Germline V gene lookup returns CDR1 SEHNR and CDR2 FQNEAQ (reference sequence). This CDR3 is built from 15 residues. CDR3 in amino acids: CASSLVTGPNTEAFF. Here the CDR3 DNA reads TGTGCCAGCAGCTTAGTTACAGGCCCCAACACTGAAGCTTTCTTT.

The rearrangement links TRBV18 to TRBJ2-3, with 10 bases identical to TRBD1. V shed 3 bases, J shed 4 bases, and the junction held 4 bases outside the gene matches. Looked up from germline, CDR1 is KGHSH and CDR2 is LQKENI. CDR3 length: 15 amino acids. CDR3 nucleotides: TGTGCCAGCTCACCCGGACAGGGGGTCGCAGATACGCAGTATTTT. This codes for CASSPGQGVADTQYF.

The chain uses TRBV10-3 and TRBJ1-2, with 12 bases fitting TRBD1. The CDR3 loop spans 14 amino acids. Trimming took 6 bases from V and 6 from J; bases not matched to a gene: 5. Germline CDR1 and CDR2: ENHRY and SYGVKD. CDR3 residues: CAISSGTGGDGYTF. CDR3 DNA sequence: TGTGCCATCAGCTCCGGGACAGGGGGCGATGGCTACACCTTC.

V gene TRBV6-5 combines with J gene TRBJ2-1, with D tentatively TRBD1 (7 bases). The germline CDR1 and CDR2 sequences are MNHEY and SVGAGI. V lost 6 bases to trimming and J lost 8 bases, with 20 bases between them. The CDR3 contains 15 residues. This CDR3 is CASSPKGATRYEQFF. CDR3 bases: TGTGCCAGCAGCCCCAAGGGGGCGACTAGGTATGAGCAGTTCTTC.

The chain has TRBV4-3 and TRBJ2-1, with 8 bases matching TRBD2. This CDR3 has 17 residues. Germline trimming cut 0 bases from V and 0 bases from J; bases unmatched to any gene: 4. The germline gives CDR1 LGHNA, CDR2 YSLEER. Here the CDR3 DNA reads TGCGCCAGCAGCCAAGATCTTGGGACTAGCTCCTACAATGAGCAGTTCTTC. It specifies CASSQDLGTSSYNEQFF.

This clone has more than one count but fewer than ten. The chain employs TRBV6-5 and TRBJ1-5; 9 nucleotides agree with TRBD1. Trimming took 5 bases from V and 1 from J; bases not matched to a gene: 3. Germline V gives CDR1 MNHEY, CDR2 SVGAGI. The CDR3 has 15 residues. This CDR3 reads CASSPDRGSNQPQHF. CDR3 sequence (DNA): TGTGCCAGCAGTCCGGACAGGGGAAGCAATCAGCCCCAGCATTTT.

The chain has TRBV4-1 and TRBJ2-7, with TRBD2 matching over 9 bases. CDR3 length equals 14 residues. Germline V gene sequence: CDR1 MGHRA, CDR2 YSYEKL. J was trimmed by 12 bases and V by 1 base; bases with no gene match: 10. The CDR3 region has the DNA TGCGCCAGCAGCCAAGTTGGGACTAGCTTAGAGTCGTACTTC. This sequence encodes CASSQVGTSLESYF.

This clone appeared a few times. The J gene is TRBJ1-6, the V gene TRBV7-9, with D maybe TRBD1 (6 bases). V lost 5 bases and J lost 9, with 20 bases in between. Germline loops: CDR1 SEHNR, CDR2 FQNEAQ (reference sequence). The CDR3 loop spans 16 amino acids. The CDR3 spells CASSLPLGQGSSPLHF. In nucleotides, the CDR3 is TGTGCCAGCAGCCTACCCCTTGGGCAGGGGTCTTCACCCCTCCACTTT.

The rearrangement uses TRBV6-5 and TRBJ2-5, with a possible D match to TRBD2 (7 bases). The V end was cut by 8 bases, the J end by 3 bases, with 16 bases between. Per germline, CDR1 MNHEY and CDR2 SVGAGI. The CDR3 is 14 residues long. CDR3 sequence: CASDSTGREETQYF. The CDR3 bases are TGTGCCAGCGACTCAACAGGGAGGGAAGAGACCCAGTACTTC.

This clone came up once. The chain employs TRBV2 and TRBJ1-1, with D tentatively TRBD1 (5 bases). In germline, CDR1 is SNHLY, CDR2 FYNNEI. The CDR3 loop spans 13 amino acids. With 3 bases removed from V and 10 bases from J, the gap between germline ends came to 15 bases. As DNA, the CDR3 is TGTGCCAGCAGTGAGGGGGGTGCCGTGAGAGCTTTCTTT. It codes for CASSEGGAVRAFF.

This sequence joins TRBV19 and TRBJ2-2, with 10 bases that match TRBD1. The CDR3 consists of 14 residues. J gave up 8 bases and V 7 bases, and 7 bases lay outside the gene matches. The germline V gene encodes CDR1 LNHDA and CDR2 SQIVND (reference sequence). The DNA of the CDR3 is TGTGCCAGTACCAGACAGGGGGCGGCGGGGGAGCTGTTTTTT. It is translated as CASTRQGAAGELFF.